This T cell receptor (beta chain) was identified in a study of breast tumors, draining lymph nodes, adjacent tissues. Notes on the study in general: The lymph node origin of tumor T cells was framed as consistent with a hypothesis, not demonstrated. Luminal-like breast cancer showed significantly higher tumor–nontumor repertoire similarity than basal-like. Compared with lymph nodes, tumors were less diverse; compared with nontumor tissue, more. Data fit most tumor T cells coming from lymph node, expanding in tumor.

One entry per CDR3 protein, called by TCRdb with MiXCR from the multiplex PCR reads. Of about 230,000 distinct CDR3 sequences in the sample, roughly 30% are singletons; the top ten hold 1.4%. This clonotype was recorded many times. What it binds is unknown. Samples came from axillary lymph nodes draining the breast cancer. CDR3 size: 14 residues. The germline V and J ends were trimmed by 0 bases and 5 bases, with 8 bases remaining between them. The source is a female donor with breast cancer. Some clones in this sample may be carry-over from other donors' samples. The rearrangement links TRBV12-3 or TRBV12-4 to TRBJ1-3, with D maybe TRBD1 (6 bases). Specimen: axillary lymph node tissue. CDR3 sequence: CASSLAGQRNTIYF. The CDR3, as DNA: TGTGCCAGCAGTTTAGCGGGACAACGAAACACCATATATTTT.